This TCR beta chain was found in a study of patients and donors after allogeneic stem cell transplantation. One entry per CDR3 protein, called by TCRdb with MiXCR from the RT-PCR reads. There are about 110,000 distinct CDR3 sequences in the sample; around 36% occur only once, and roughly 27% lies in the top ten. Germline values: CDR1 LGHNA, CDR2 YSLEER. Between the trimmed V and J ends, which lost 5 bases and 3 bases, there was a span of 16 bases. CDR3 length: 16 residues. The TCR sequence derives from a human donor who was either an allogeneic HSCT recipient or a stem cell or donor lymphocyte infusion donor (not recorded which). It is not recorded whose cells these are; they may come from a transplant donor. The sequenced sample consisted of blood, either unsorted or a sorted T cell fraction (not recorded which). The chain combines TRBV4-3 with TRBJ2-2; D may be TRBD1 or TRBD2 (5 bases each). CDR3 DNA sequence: TGCGCCAGCAGCAAGAGAGGGGCATTCGACACCGGGGAGCTGTTTTTT. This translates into CASSKRGAFDTGELFF.